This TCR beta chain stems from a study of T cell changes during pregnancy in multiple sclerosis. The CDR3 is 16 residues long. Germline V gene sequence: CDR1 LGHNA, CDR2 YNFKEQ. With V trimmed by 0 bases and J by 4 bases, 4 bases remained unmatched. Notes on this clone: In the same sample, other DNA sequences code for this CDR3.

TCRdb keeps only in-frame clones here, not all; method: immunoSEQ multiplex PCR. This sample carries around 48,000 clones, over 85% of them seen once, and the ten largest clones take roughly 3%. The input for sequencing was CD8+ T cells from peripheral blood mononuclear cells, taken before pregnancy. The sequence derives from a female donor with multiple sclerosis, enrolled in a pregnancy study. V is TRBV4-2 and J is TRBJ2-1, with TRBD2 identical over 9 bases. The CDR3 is CASSQDLAGGYNEQFF. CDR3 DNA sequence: TGTGCCAGCAGCCAAGATCTGGCGGGGGGGTACAATGAGCAGTTCTTC.